The 21 T cell receptor beta chains given below trace back to one sample, sequenced in a study of blood T cell repertoires in COVID-19. Sequenced by immunoSEQ multiplex PCR; TCRdb stores in-frame clones only, minus some. The sample contains over 50,000 clones, around 85% of which appear only once. The source material was peripheral blood. These receptors were obtained from a man between 65 and 80 years old with acute or convalescent COVID-19.

The rearrangement joins TRBV2 to TRBJ1-6; weak D call: TRBD1 (5 bases). Trimming removed 6 bases at V and 7 bases at J, with 19 bases between. Per germline, CDR1 SNHLY and CDR2 FYNNEI. The CDR3 is made up of 16 amino acids. The chain's CDR3 is CASSLKAGPSNSPLHF. In DNA form, the CDR3 reads TGTGCCAGCAGCCTCAAGGCGGGACCGAGCAATTCACCCCTCCACTTT.

The chain uses TRBV29-1 and TRBJ2-3; 8 bases line up with TRBD1. The germline V gene has CDR1 SQVTM and CDR2 ANQGSEA. After removal of 4 bases from V and 1 base from J, the junction contained 7 bases not matched to a gene. The CDR3 spans 15 residues. CDR3 amino acids: CSVVGDRRGTDTQYF. The DNA of the CDR3 is TGCAGCGTTGTGGGGGACAGGAGGGGCACAGATACGCAGTATTTT.

The rearrangement uses TRBV27 and TRBJ2-3; TRBD2 aligns across 10 bases. V lost 6 bases to trimming and J lost 6 bases; unmatched junction nucleotides: 12. Germline V gene data show CDR1 as MNHEY and CDR2 as SMNVEV (reference sequence). CDR3 length: 16 residues. CDR3 nucleotides: TGTGCCAGCAGGCTTAGCGGGGGGCTCTCCGGGGATACGCAGTATTTT. Protein: CASRLSGGLSGDTQYF.

This clone came up once. The chain is built from TRBV5-4 and TRBJ2-1, with D possibly matching TRBD2 (5 bases). The CDR3 totals 13 residues. Trimming shortened V by 3 bases and J by 8 bases, and 12 bases separated the two germline ends. Germline V lookup: CDR1 SGHNT, CDR2 YYREEE (reference sequence). The CDR3: CASSSSSLDEQFF. In nucleotides, the CDR3 is TGTGCCAGCAGCTCCTCTAGCCTGGATGAGCAGTTCTTC. The complete variable domain, with remaining parts taken from reference TRBV5-4 and TRBJ2-1, reads ETGVTQSPTHLIKTRGQQVTLRCSSQSGHNTVSWYQQALGQGPQFIFQYYREEENGRGNFPPRFSGLQFPNYSSELNVNALELDDSALYLCASSSSSLDEQFFGPGTRLTVL.

The chain joins TRBV5-1 to TRBJ1-1, with D possibly TRBD1 on 5 matching bases. Trimming removed 0 bases at V and 1 base at J, with 10 bases between. The CDR3 covers 15 residues. Germline CDR1 is SGHRS and CDR2 is YFSETQ. The CDR3 region is CASSLGQIENTEAFF. As DNA, the CDR3 is TGCGCCAGCAGCTTGGGACAGATCGAGAACACTGAAGCTTTCTTT.

The chain employs TRBV5-1 and TRBJ1-5; D perhaps matches TRBD1 (5 bases). This CDR3 spans 16 amino acids. Germline lookup yields CDR1 SGHRS and CDR2 YFSETQ. V was shortened by 2 bases and J by 2 bases, with 14 bases between the two germline ends. CDR3 sequence (DNA): TGCGCCAGCAGCTTAGGATTAGACAGCGGCAATCAGCCCCAGCATTTT. Its protein product is CASSLGLDSGNQPQHF.

This chain links TRBV5-1 with TRBJ2-5, with D perhaps matching TRBD2 (7 bases). Germline-derived CDR1 and CDR2 are SGHRS and YFSETQ. V lost 6 bases, J lost 5 bases, and 14 bases lay in between. The CDR3 totals 13 residues. CDR3 coding DNA: TGCGCCAGCATGGGGGGGCCGGGGGAGACCCAGTACTTC. Its protein product is CASMGGPGETQYF.

J is TRBJ2-1 and V is TRBV5-6; 9 positions agree with TRBD2. This CDR3 is built from 17 residues. CDR1 SGHDT and CDR2 YYEEEE come from the germline V gene. Trimming at V came to 3 bases and at J to 8 bases, leaving 15 bases not matched to a gene. The CDR3 is CASSSLLAGGRLDEQFF. Written as DNA, the CDR3 is TGTGCCAGCAGCTCCCTGCTGGCGGGGGGGCGGTTGGATGAGCAGTTCTTC. Full variable domain (rest looked up from reference TRBV5-6 and TRBJ2-1): DAGVTQSPTHLIKTRGQQVTLRCSPKSGHDTVSWYQQALGQGPQFIFQYYEEEERQRGNFPDRFSGHQFPNYSSELNVNALLLGDSALYLCASSSLLAGGRLDEQFFGPGTRLTVL.

The chain couples TRBV18 to TRBJ2-7; the match to TRBD1 covers 8 bases. Germline V gene sequence: CDR1 KGHSH, CDR2 LQKENI. V lost 4 bases to trimming and J lost 5 bases; unmatched junction nucleotides: 10. This CDR3 comprises 15 residues. This CDR3 is CASSLGQGMGHEQYF. DNA of the CDR3: TGTGCCAGCTCACTCGGACAGGGTATGGGCCACGAGCAGTACTTC.

The chain has TRBV11-2 and TRBJ2-2; 9 bases match TRBD1. CDR3 length: 19 amino acids. The junction had 17 bases not matched to a gene; V was cut back by 3 bases and J by 6 bases. CDR1 and CDR2 (germline): SGHAT, FQNNGV. The CDR3 nucleotides read TGTGCCAGCAGCTTGGGGGCCGGGACAGGGTCCTTGCCCGCCGGGGAGCTGTTTTTT. Its protein is CASSLGAGTGSLPAGELFF.

The CDR3 DNA is TGTGCCAGCAGCCCCCAGGGACTAGCGGGGGCAACAGATACGCAGTATTTT. This sequence encodes CASSPQGLAGATDTQYF. This rearrangement joins TRBV13 to TRBJ2-3; 14 bases map to TRBD2. CDR1 is PRHDT and CDR2 is FYEKMQ in the germline V gene (reference sequence). J gave up 3 bases and V 5 bases, and 7 bases lay outside the gene matches. The CDR3 has 17 amino acids. The full variable domain, in which reference TRBV13 and TRBJ2-3 provide the parts outside the CDR3, is AAGVIQSPRHLIKEKRETATLKCYPIPRHDTVYWYQQGPGQDPQFLISFYEKMQSDKGSIPDRFSAQQFSDYHSELNMSSLELGDSALYFCASSPQGLAGATDTQYFGPGTRLTVL.

The V call is TRBV9, the J call TRBJ2-1; no firm D call. Deletions cut 0 bases from V and 3 bases from J, with 7 bases between. Germline V gene data show CDR1 as SGDLS and CDR2 as YYNGEE. The CDR3 runs 14 residues. For the CDR3, the DNA is TGTGCCAGCAGCGTAGAGCAGCGCTACAATGAGCAGTTCTTC. Its protein product is CASSVEQRYNEQFF. The entire variable domain, with the rest obtained from reference TRBV9 and TRBJ2-1, is as follows: DSGVTQTPKHLITATGQRVTLRCSPRSGDLSVYWYQQSLDQGLQFLIQYYNGEERAKGNILERFSAQQFPDLHSELNLSSLELGDSALYFCASSVEQRYNEQFFGPGTRLTVL.

The chain is built from TRBV7-9 and TRBJ2-7; maybe TRBD2 (5 bases). Germline lookup yields CDR1 SEHNR and CDR2 FQNEAQ (reference sequence). V dropped 7 bases and J dropped 6 bases, with 19 bases sitting between them. This CDR3 comprises 14 residues. The CDR3 nucleotides are TGTGCCAGCATACTATCGGGGTCTCAGCTCGAGCAGTACTTC. Residues: CASILSGSQLEQYF.

The chain uses TRBV24-1 and TRBJ2-3; D gene ambiguous. V was cut by 1 base and J by 2 bases, with 3 bases left in between. The CDR3 is 13 residues long. Germline V CDR1 and CDR2: KGHDR, SFDVKD. CDR3 protein: CATSDFHTDTQYF. CDR3 in DNA: TGTGCCACCAGTGATTTCCACACAGATACGCAGTATTTT.

This chain uses TRBV24-1 with TRBJ1-5, with 7 positions matching TRBD1. The CDR3 has 15 residues. V was pared by 11 bases and J by 5 bases, with 14 bases of the junction left unmatched. CDR1 is KGHDR, CDR2 SFDVKD, per germline. CDR3 sequence reads: CASLGGWGVHQPQHF. The CDR3 DNA follows: TGTGCCAGCCTAGGGGGCTGGGGGGTTCATCAGCCCCAGCATTTT.

The chain couples TRBV6-5 to TRBJ1-6, with 7 bases matching TRBD1. Germline CDR1 and CDR2: MNHEY and SVGAGI. This CDR3 contains 14 residues. Losses at the gene ends were 7 bases for V and 6 bases for J; bases not matched to a gene: 6. CDR3 loop: CASTRGRVNSPLHF. The DNA of the CDR3 is TGTGCCAGCACGAGGGGGCGCGTTAATTCACCCCTCCACTTT.

The chain recombines TRBV7-8 with TRBJ2-2, with D possibly being TRBD2 (7 bases). V was clipped by 5 bases and J by 0 bases, with 16 bases between them. The length of the CDR3 is 17 residues. The V gene's germline CDR1 is SGHVS and CDR2 FQNEAQ. The CDR3, as DNA: TGTGCCAGCAGCGGGGGGAGCGGGACAACGAACACCGGGGAGCTGTTTTTT. Translating gives CASSGGSGTTNTGELFF.

This chain uses TRBV5-4 with TRBJ2-5; D may be TRBD2 (5 bases). Trimming left V 3 bases short and J 2 bases short, with 17 bases between. There are 16 residues in the CDR3. CDR1 and CDR2 (germline): SGHNT, YYREEE (reference sequence). The CDR3 region is CASSSTTGTKQETQYF. The CDR3 DNA reads as TGTGCCAGCAGCTCAACAACGGGAACAAAACAAGAGACCCAGTACTTC. Complete variable domain (other parts from reference TRBV5-4 and TRBJ2-5): ETGVTQSPTHLIKTRGQQVTLRCSSQSGHNTVSWYQQALGQGPQFIFQYYREEENGRGNFPPRFSGLQFPNYSSELNVNALELDDSALYLCASSSTTGTKQETQYFGPGTRLLVL.

The CDR3 spells CASSITGDGTDTQYF. CDR3 in DNA: TGTGCCAGCAGTATAACAGGGGATGGCACAGATACGCAGTATTTT. The chain links TRBV9 to TRBJ2-3; 7 bases align to TRBD1. Germline CDR1 and CDR2: SGDLS and YYNGEE. Germline trimming cut 5 bases from V and 1 base from J; bases unmatched to any gene: 7. CDR3 length: 15 amino acids. The variable domain in full, with the rest retrieved from reference TRBV9 and TRBJ2-3, is DSGVTQTPKHLITATGQRVTLRCSPRSGDLSVYWYQQSLDQGLQFLIQYYNGEERAKGNILERFSAQQFPDLHSELNLSSLELGDSALYFCASSITGDGTDTQYFGPGTRLTVL.

CDR3 nucleotide sequence: TGTGCCAGCAGCTTGAACGGACAGGGGCCCAACAATGAGCAGTTCTTC. Translation gives CASSLNGQGPNNEQFF. The chain uses TRBV5-6 and TRBJ2-1, with TRBD1 identical over 9 bases. The V gene end was trimmed by 1 base and the J gene end by 5 bases; junction bases not matched to a gene: 7. CDR3 length: 16 amino acids. From germline, CDR1 is SGHDT and CDR2 YYEEEE.

This rearrangement joins TRBV9 to TRBJ2-3; tentatively, D is TRBD2 (5 bases). The CDR3 sequence is 17 residues long. Germline-derived CDR1 and CDR2 are SGDLS and YYNGEE. V was clipped by 4 bases and J by 0 bases, with 18 bases between them. The CDR3 region is CASSPRGERLSTDTQYF. The CDR3 DNA reads as TGTGCCAGCAGCCCCCGGGGAGAAAGGTTGAGCACAGATACGCAGTATTTT. The full variable domain, its missing parts supplied by reference TRBV9 and TRBJ2-3, is DSGVTQTPKHLITATGQRVTLRCSPRSGDLSVYWYQQSLDQGLQFLIQYYNGEERAKGNILERFSAQQFPDLHSELNLSSLELGDSALYFCASSPRGERLSTDTQYFGPGTRLTVL.